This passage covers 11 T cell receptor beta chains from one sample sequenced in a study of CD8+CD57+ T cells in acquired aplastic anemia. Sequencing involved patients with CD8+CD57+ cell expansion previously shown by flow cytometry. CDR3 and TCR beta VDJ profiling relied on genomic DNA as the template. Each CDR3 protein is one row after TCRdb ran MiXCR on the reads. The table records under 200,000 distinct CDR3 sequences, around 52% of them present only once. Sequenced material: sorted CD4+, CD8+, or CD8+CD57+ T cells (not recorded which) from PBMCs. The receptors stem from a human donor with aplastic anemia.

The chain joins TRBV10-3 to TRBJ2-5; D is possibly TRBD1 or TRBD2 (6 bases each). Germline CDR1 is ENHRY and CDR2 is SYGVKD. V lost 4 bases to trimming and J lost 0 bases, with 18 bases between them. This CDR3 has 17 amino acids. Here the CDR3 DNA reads TGTGCCATCAGTGCGGGGCTCGGGGGCCGTGACCAAGAGACCCAGTACTTC. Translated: CAISAGLGGRDQETQYF.

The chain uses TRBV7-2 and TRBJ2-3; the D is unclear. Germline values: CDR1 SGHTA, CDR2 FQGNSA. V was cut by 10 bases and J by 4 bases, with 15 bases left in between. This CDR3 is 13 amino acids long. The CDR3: CATEEGLADTQYF. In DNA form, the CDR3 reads TGTGCCACCGAGGAAGGGCTCGCAGATACGCAGTATTTT.

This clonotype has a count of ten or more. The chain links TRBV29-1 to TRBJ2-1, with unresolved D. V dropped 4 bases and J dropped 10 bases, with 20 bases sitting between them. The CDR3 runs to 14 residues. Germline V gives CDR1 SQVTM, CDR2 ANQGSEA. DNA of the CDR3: TGCAGCGTTGTTGTCGAAATGGTGTTTGGCGAGCAGTTCTTC. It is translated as CSVVVEMVFGEQFF.

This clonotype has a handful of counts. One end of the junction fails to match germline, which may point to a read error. CDR3 sequence reads: CANSGPTNTGELSF. The CDR3 DNA is TGTGCCAACTCAGGGCCGACGAACACCGGGGAGCTGTCTTTT. The chain links TRBV10-3 to TRBJ2-2, with D possibly called TRBD1 or TRBD2 (5 bases each). The CDR3 extends over 14 amino acids. Looked up from germline, CDR1 is ENHRY and CDR2 is SYGVKD.

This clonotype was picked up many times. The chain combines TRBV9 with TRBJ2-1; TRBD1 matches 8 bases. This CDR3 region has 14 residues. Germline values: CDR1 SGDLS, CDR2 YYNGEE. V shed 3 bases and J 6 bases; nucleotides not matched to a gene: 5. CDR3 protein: CASSGQGARNEQFF. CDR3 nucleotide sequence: TGTGCCAGCAGCGGCCAGGGGGCGCGCAATGAGCAGTTCTTC. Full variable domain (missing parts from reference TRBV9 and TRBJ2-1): DSGVTQTPKHLITATGQRVTLRCSPRSGDLSVYWYQQSLDQGLQFLIQYYNGEERAKGNILERFSAQQFPDLHSELNLSSLELGDSALYFCASSGQGARNEQFFGPGTRLTVL.

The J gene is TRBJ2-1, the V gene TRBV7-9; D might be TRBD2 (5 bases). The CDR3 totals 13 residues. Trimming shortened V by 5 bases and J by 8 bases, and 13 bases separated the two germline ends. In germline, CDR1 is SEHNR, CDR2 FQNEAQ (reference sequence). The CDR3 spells CASSPGLPDEQFF. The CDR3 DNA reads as TGTGCCAGCAGCCCAGGACTGCCGGATGAGCAGTTCTTC.

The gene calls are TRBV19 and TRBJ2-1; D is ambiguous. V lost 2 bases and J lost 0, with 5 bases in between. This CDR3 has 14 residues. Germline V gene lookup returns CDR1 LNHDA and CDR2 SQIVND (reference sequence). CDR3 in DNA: TGTGCCAGTAGTATATTCTCCTCCTACAATGAGCAGTTCTTC. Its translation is CASSIFSSYNEQFF.

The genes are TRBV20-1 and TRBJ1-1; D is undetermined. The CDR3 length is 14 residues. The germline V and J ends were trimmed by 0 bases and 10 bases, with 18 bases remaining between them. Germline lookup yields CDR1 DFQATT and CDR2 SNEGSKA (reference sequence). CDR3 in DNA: TGCAGTGCTAGAGATCCGAAGGAAACCAGTGGAGCTTTCTTT. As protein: CSARDPKETSGAFF.

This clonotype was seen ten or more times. The CDR3 is CATSDQRTGPQQYF. The CDR3 nucleotides read TGTGCCACCAGTGACCAAAGGACAGGGCCCCAGCAGTATTTT. V is TRBV24-1 and J is TRBJ2-3; TRBD1 matches at 8 bases. Germline CDR1 reads KGHDR; CDR2 reads SFDVKD. Unmatched junction bases numbered 10, after V lost 4 bases and J lost 11 bases. CDR3 length: 14 residues.

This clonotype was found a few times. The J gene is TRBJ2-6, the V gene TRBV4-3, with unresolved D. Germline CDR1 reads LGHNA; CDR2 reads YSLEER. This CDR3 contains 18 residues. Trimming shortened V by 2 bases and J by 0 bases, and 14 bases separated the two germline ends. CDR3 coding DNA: TGCGCCAGCAGCCAAAACTCAGGAGTGCCCTCTGGGGCCAACGTCCTGACTTTC. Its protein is CASSQNSGVPSGANVLTF.

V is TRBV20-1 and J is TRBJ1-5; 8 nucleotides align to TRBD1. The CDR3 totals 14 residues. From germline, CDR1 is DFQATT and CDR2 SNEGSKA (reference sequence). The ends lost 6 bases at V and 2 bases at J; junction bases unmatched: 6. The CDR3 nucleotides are TGCAGTGCGACGGACAGGGCGGGCAATCAGCCCCAGCATTTT. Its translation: CSATDRAGNQPQHF.